This T cell receptor beta chain was captured by sequencing in a study of blood T cell repertoires in COVID-19. The assay was immunoSEQ multiplex PCR, and TCRdb's table has in-frame clones only and misses some. The data contain some 53,000 clones, 90% of them singletons. The CDR3 is 14 residues long. Germline V CDR1 and CDR2: SEHNR, FQNEAQ (reference sequence). The ends lost 5 bases at V and 4 bases at J; junction bases unmatched: 6. The sample was peripheral blood. This TCR derives from a human donor in a cohort sampled during active COVID-19. V gene TRBV7-9 combines with J gene TRBJ2-7; 9 bases fit TRBD1. This CDR3 reads CASSPRDRAYEQYF. CDR3 nucleotides: TGTGCCAGCAGCCCCCGGGACAGGGCGTACGAGCAGTACTTC.